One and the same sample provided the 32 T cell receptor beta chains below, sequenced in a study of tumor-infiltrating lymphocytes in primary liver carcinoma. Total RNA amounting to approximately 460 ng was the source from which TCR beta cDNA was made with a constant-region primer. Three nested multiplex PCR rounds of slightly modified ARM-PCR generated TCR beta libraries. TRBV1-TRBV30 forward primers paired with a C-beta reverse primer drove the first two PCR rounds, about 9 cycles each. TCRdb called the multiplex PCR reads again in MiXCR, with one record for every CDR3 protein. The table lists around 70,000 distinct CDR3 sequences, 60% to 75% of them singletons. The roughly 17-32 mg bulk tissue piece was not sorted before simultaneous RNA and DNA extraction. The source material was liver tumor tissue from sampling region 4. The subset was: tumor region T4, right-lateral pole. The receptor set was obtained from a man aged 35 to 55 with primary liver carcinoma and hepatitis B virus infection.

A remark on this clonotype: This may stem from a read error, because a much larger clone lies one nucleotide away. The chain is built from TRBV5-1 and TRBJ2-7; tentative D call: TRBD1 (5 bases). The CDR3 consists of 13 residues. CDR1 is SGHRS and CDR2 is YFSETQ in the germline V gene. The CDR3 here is CANSLTEAGEQYF. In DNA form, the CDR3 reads TGCGCCAACAGCTTGACAGAGGCTGGCGAGCAGTACTTC. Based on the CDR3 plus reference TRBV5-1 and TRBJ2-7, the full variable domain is KAGVTQTPRYLIKTRGQQVTLSCSPISGHRSVSWYQQTPGQGLQFLFEYFSETQRNKGNFPGRFSGRQFSNSRSEMNVSTLELGDSALYLCANSLTEAGEQYFGPGTRLTVT.

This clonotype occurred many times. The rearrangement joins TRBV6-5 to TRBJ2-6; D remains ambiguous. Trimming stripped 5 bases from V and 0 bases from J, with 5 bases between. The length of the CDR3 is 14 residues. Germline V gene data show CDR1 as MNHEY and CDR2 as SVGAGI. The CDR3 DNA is TGTGCCAGCAGTGTATACTCTGGGGCCAACGTCCTGACTTTC. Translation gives CASSVYSGANVLTF.

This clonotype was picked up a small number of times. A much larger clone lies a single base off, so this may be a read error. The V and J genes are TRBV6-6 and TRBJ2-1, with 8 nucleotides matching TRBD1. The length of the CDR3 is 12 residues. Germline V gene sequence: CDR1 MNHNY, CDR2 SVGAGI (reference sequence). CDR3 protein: CASSPTGDEQIF. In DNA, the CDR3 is TGTGCCAGCAGCCCGACAGGGGATGAGCAGATCTTC.

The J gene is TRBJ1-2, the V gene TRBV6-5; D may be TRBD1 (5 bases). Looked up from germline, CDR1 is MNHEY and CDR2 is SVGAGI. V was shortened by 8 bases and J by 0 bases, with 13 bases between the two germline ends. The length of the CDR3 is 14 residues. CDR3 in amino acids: CASHFGTSNYGYTF. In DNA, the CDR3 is TGTGCCAGCCATTTCGGGACCTCTAACTATGGCTACACCTTC.

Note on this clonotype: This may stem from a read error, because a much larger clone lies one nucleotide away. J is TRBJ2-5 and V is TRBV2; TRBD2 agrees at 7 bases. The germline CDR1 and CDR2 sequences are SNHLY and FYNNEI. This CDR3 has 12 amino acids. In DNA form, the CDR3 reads TGTGCCTGCAGTCTAGCGGAAGAGACCCAGTACTTC. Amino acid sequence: CACSLAEETQYF.

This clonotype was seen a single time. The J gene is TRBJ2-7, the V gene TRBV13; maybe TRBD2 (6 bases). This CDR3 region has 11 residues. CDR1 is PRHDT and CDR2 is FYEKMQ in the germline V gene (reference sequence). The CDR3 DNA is TGTGCTAGCGGCAACAACAGGGAGCAGTACTTC. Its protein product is CASGNNREQYF.

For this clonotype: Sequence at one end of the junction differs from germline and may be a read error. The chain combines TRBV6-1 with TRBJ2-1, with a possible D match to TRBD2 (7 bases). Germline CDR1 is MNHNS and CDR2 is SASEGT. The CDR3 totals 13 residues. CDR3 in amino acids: CASCDEGGGEQFF. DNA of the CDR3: TGTGCCAGCTGTGATGAGGGGGGGGGCGAGCAGTTCTTC.

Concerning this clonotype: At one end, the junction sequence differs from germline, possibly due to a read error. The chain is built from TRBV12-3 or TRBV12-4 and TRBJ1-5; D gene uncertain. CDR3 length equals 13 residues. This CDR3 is CANSLVADQSQHF. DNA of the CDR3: TGTGCCAACAGTTTAGTGGCAGACCAGTCCCAGCATTTT.

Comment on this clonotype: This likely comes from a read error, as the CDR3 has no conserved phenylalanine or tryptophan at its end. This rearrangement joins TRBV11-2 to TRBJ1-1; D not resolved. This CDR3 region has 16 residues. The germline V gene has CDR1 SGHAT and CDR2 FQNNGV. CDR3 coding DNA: TGTGCCAACAGCTTCGATTTGGGCGGAAGAGTCGCCGAAGCTTTCCTT. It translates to CANSFDLGGRVAEAFL.

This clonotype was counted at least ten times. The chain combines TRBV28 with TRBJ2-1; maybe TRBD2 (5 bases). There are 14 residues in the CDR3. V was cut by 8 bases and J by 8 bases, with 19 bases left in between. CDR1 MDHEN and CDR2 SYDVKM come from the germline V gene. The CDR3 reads CASQVGMAVYEQFF. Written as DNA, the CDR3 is TGTGCCAGCCAGGTCGGGATGGCCGTCTATGAGCAGTTCTTC.

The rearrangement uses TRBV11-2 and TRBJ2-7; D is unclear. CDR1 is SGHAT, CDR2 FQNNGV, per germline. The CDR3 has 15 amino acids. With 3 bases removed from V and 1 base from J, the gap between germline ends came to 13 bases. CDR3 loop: CASSLSWVSSYEQYF. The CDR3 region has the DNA TGTGCCAGCAGCTTGAGCTGGGTCAGTTCCTACGAGCAGTACTTC.

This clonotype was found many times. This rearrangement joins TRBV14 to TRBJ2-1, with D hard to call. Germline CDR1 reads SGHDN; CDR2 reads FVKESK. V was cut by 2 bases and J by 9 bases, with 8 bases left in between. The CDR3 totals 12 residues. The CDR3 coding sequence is TGTGCCAGCAGCCAATCGGGCCTTGAGCAGTTCTTC. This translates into CASSQSGLEQFF.

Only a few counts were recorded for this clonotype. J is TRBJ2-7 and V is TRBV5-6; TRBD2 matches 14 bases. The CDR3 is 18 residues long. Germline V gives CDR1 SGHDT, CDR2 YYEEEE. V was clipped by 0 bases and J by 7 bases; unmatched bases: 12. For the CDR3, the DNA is TGTGCCAGCAGCTTGGGGGGGGGACTAGCGGGAGCCTACTATGAGCAGTACTTC. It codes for CASSLGGGLAGAYYEQYF.

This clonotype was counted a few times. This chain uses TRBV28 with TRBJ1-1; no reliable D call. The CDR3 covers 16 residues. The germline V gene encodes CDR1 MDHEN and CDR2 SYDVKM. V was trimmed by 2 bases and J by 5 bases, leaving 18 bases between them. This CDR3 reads CASSLRLENLGTEAFF. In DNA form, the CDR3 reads TGTGCCAGCAGTTTACGTTTAGAGAATCTTGGGACTGAAGCTTTCTTT.

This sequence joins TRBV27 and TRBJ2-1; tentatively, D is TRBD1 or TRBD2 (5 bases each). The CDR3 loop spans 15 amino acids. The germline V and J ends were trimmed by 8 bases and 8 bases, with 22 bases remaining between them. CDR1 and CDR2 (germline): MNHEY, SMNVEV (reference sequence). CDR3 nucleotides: TGTGCCAGCCCGGGGCAGGAGGTGCAGGAGGATGAGCAGTTCTTC. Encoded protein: CASPGQEVQEDEQFF.

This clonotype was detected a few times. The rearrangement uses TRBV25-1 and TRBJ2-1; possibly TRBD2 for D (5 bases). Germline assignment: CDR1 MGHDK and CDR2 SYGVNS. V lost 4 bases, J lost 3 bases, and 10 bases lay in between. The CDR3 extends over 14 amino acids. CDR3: CASSGGEVYNEQFF. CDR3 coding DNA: TGTGCCAGCAGTGGGGGAGAGGTCTACAATGAGCAGTTCTTC.

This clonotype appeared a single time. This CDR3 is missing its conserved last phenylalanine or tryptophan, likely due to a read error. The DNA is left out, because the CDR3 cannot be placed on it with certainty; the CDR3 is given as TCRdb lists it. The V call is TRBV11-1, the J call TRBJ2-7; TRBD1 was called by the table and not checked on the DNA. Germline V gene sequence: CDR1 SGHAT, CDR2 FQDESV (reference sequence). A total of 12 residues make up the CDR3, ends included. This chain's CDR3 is CAGSLAGTKRYY.

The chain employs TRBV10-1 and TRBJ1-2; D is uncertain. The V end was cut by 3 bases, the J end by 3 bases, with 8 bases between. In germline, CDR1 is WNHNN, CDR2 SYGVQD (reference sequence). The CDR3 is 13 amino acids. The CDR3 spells CASSESRHYGYTF. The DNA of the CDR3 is TGCGCCAGCAGTGAATCAAGGCACTATGGCTACACCTTC.

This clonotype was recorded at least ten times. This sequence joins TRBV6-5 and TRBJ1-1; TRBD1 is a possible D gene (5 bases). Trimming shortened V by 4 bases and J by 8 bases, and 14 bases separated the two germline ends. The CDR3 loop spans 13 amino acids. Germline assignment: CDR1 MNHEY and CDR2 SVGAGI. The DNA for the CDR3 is TGTGCCAGCAGTTCCAGCAGGGTCGGGGAAGCTTTCTTT. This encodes CASSSSRVGEAFF.

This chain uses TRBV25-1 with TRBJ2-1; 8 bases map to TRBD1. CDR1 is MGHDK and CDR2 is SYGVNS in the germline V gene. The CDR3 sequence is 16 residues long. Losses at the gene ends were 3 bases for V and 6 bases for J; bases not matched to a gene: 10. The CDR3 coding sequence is TGTGCCAGCAGTGACCTCCTGACAGGGGTAAGCAATGAGCAGTTCTTC. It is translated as CASSDLLTGVSNEQFF.

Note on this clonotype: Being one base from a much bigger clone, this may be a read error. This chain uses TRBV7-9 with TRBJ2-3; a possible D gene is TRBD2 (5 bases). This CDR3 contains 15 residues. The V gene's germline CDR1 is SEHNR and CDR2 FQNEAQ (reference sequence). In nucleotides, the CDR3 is TGTGACAGCAGCCCCGGGGATAGAGTGACAGATACGCAGTATTTT. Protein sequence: CDSSPGDRVTDTQYF.

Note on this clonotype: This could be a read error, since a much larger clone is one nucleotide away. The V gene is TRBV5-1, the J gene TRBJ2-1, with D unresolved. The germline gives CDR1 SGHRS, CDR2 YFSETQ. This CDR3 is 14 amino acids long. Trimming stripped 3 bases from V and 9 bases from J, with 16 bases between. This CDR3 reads CASSSLYGTSEQFF. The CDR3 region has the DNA TGCGCCAGCAGCTCCCTGTATGGCACCAGTGAGCAGTTCTTC. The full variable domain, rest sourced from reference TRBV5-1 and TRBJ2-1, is KAGVTQTPRYLIKTRGQQVTLSCSPISGHRSVSWYQQTPGQGLQFLFEYFSETQRNKGNFPGRFSGRQFSNSRSEMNVSTLELGDSALYLCASSSLYGTSEQFFGPGTRLTVL.

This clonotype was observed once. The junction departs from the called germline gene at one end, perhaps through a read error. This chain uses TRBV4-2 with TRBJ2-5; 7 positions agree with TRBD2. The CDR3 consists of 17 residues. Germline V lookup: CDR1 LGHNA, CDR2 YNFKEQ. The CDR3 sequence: CASRRGASGGTQETHYF. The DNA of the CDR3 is TGTGCCAGCAGACGTGGGGCTAGCGGAGGGACGCAAGAGACCCACTACTTC.

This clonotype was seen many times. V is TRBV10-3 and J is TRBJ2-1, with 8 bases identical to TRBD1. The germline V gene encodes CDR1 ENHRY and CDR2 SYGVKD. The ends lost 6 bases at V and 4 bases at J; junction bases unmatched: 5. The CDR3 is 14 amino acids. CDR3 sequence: CAISEDRAYNEQFF. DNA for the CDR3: TGTGCCATCAGCGAGGACAGGGCTTACAATGAGCAGTTCTTC.

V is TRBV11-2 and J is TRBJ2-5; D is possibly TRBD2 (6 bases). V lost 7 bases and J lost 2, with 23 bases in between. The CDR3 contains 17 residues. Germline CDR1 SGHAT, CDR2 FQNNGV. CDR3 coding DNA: TGTGCCAGCATTTTAGTCAGTGGGGGGAGTCGGCAAGAGACCCAGTACTTC. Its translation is CASILVSGGSRQETQYF.

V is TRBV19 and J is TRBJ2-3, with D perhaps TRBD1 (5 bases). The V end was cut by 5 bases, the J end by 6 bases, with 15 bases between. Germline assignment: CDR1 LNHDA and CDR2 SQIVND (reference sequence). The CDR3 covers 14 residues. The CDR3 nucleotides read TGTGCCAGTAGTCTGGCAGGGATCGTGGATACGCAGTATTTT. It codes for CASSLAGIVDTQYF.

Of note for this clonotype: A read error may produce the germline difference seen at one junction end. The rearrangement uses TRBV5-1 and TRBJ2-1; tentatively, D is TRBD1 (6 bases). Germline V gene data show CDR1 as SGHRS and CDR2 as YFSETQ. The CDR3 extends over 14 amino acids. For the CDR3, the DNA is TGCGCCAGCAGTTTGGGGGCAGGGTTGGATGAGCAGTTCTTC. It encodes CASSLGAGLDEQFF.

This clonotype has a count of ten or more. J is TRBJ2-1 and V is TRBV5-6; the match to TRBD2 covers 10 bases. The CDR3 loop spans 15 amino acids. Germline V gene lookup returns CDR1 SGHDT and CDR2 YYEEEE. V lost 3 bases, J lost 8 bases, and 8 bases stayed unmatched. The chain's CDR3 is CASSSAGGPTDEQFF. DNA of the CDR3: TGTGCCAGCAGCTCAGCGGGAGGGCCGACTGATGAGCAGTTCTTC.

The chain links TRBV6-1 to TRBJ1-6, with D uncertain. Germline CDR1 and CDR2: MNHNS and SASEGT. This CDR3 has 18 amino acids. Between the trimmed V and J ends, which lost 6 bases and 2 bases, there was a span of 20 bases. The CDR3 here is CASRGPTGCRPYNSPLHF. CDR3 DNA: TGTGCCAGCAGGGGTCCGACGGGATGTCGCCCCTATAATTCACCCCTCCACTTT.

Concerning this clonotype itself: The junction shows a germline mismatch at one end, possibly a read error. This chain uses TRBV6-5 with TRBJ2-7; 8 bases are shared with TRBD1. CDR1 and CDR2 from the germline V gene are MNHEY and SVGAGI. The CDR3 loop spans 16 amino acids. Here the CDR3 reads CASRYSGTGESYEQYF. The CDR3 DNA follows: TGTGCCAGCAGATACTCGGGGACAGGTGAGTCCTACGAGCAGTACTTC.

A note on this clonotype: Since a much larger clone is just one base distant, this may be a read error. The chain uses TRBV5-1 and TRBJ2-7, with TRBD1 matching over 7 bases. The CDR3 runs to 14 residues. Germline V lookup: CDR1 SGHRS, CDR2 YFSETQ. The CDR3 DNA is TGCGCCAGCAGTACGACAGGGACCTCCTGCGAGCAGTACTTC. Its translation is CASSTTGTSCEQYF.

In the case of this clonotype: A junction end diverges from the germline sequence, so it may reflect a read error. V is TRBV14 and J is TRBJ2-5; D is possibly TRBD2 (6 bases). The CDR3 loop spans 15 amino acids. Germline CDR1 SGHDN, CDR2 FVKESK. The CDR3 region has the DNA TGTGCTAGCAGCCTAGACGCGGGACCCCAAGAGACCCAGTACTTC. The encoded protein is CASSLDAGPQETQYF.